Listed below are T cell receptor beta chains from one sample, sequenced in a study of blood T cell repertoires in COVID-19. TCRdb's copy holds only in-frame clones and misses some; the assay was immunoSEQ multiplex PCR. This table has some 70,000 clones, about 87% appearing once. Sequencing was carried out using peripheral blood. All receptors derive from a woman aged 80 or over with active COVID-19. CDR3s include the opening cysteine and the closing phenylalanine or tryptophan.

v_call: TRBV2; cdr3_aa: CASSSQNNQPQHF
v_call: TRBV5-1; cdr3_aa: CASKHSGTLQETQYF
v_call: TRBV27; cdr3_aa: CASSLSPRQVSREFPINKYF
v_call: TRBV29-1; cdr3_aa: CSVEDRGHGYTF
v_call: TRBV20-1; cdr3_aa: CSASLLAGSADTQYF
v_call: TRBV3-1/TRBV3-2; cdr3_aa: CASSQVRWTGSQETQYF
v_call: TRBV3-1/TRBV3-2; cdr3_aa: CASSYNRGVNYGYTF
v_call: TRBV19; cdr3_aa: CASTSGEGTDTQYF
v_call: TRBV27; cdr3_aa: CASSRTWDYPDEQYF
v_call: TRBV5-5; cdr3_aa: CASSFGRVSEGGFF
v_call: TRBV5-6; cdr3_aa: CASSLMGAAPTAEQYF
v_call: TRBV7-2; cdr3_aa: CASSLSKGKNSPLHF
v_call: TRBV18; cdr3_aa: CASSPRTEVEQFF
v_call: TRBV7-9; cdr3_aa: CASSPWDSSYEQYF
v_call: TRBV4-3; cdr3_aa: CASSQVGLAGDTGELFF
v_call: TRBV2; cdr3_aa: CASTVGGATEAFF
v_call: TRBV12-3/TRBV12-4; cdr3_aa: CASATTGGTEAFF
v_call: TRBV12-5; cdr3_aa: CASGFGTGGVSTEAFF
v_call: TRBV20-1; cdr3_aa: CSASSRLAGSYNEQFF
v_call: TRBV6-2/TRBV6-3; cdr3_aa: CASSYLRTAFLYEQYF
v_call: TRBV30; cdr3_aa: CAWSSGRAGEQYF
v_call: TRBV20-1; cdr3_aa: CSASGTRWEQYF
v_call: TRBV28; cdr3_aa: CASSLGSSGSGETQYF
v_call: TRBV10-3; cdr3_aa: CAISESPPARSSYNEQFF
v_call: TRBV5-6; cdr3_aa: CASSLVGGSSYNEQFF
v_call: TRBV3-1/TRBV3-2; cdr3_aa: CASSRAGTGTGAFF
v_call: TRBV6-6; cdr3_aa: CASSFPDRGTTEAFF
v_call: TRBV5-1; cdr3_aa: CASSLTAGNTGELFF
v_call: TRBV2; cdr3_aa: CASSEWLVGTGELFF
v_call: TRBV5-1; cdr3_aa: CASSLAGPGGPSDTQYF
v_call: TRBV7-2; cdr3_aa: CASREGGETQYF
v_call: TRBV7-2; cdr3_aa: CASSFDRGRSYEQFF
v_call: TRBV5-1; cdr3_aa: CASSLDQGSSYNEQFF
v_call: TRBV6-5; cdr3_aa: CASSRQGRSYNEQFF
v_call: TRBV6-6; cdr3_aa: CAIGTSGVGRQFF
v_call: TRBV5-6; cdr3_aa: CASSLRGLSTEAFF
v_call: TRBV18; cdr3_aa: CASSPSSYTDTQYF
v_call: TRBV27; cdr3_aa: CASSLTGLEGETQYF
v_call: TRBV5-6; cdr3_aa: CASSSGLNYEQYF
v_call: TRBV9; cdr3_aa: CASSVVPNGELFF
v_call: TRBV27; cdr3_aa: CASKSGLAEYNEQFF